This TCR beta chain appears in the sequencing data of a study of T-cell reconstitution after alpha-beta-depleted transplantation in children (TCRdb year 2016). Background on the whole study: Using TCR repertoire profiling, the study followed T-cell immune reconstitution in a quantitative way in children after TCRalphabeta/CD19-depleted allogeneic hematopoietic cell transplantation.

Ten or more counts support this clonotype. Its target antigen remains unknown. Qualities for individual bases were not recorded, and no much larger clone is one base off. Library prep was done by PCR. This sample was sequenced with an Illumina HiSeq 2500. TCR library preparation used molecular barcoding, with unique molecular identifiers applied to normalize quantification of the TCRbeta repertoire. The public reads were reanalyzed by TCRdb: fastp trimming at Q25, MiXCR alignment, in-frame beta chains only. Each CDR3 protein gets just one entry, which takes the most common genes and DNA from the rows behind it. The sample table holds 260,000 or so distinct CDR3 sequences, of which around 12% were seen once. Around 2.8% of the sample is taken by the ten largest. V is reduced by 0 bases and J by 6 bases, leaving a spacing of 9 bases between them. The CDR3 covers 15 residues, taking in both the cysteine and the phenylalanine. CDR3 DNA is the only sequence kept; it has 45 bases, read in frame from the first base.

Recombination joined TRBV12-3 or TRBV12-4 with TRBJ1-6; no confident D gene assignment can be made. The material sequenced was PBMCs from the stem cell graft donor, taken from the stem cell graft. The TCR sequence derives from a human donor who donated a stem cell graft to a child with acute lymphoblastic leukemia. In nucleotides, the sequence is TGTGCCAGCAGTTTAGCAGGGCAGGTTAATTCACCCCTCCACTTT. This codes for CASSLAGQVNSPLHF.